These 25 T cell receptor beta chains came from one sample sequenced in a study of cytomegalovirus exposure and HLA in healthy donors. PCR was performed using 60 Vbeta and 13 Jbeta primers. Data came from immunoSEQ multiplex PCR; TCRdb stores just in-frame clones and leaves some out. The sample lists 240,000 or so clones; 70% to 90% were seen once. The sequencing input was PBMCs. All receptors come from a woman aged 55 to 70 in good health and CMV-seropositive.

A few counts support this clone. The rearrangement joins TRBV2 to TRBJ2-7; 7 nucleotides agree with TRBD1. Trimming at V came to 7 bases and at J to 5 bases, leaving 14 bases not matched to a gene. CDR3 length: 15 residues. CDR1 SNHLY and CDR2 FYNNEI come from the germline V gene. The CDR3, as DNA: TGTGCCAGCATTAAATACCCGTCAGACAGGGACGAGCAGTACTTC. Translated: CASIKYPSDRDEQYF.

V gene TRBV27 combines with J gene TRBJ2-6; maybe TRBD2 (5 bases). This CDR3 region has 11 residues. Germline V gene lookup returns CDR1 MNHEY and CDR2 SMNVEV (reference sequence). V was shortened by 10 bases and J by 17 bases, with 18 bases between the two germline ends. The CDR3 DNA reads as TGTGCCACCACGCACGGGAAGCAATTGACTTTC. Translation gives CATTHGKQLTF. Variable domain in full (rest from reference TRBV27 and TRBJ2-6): EAQVTQNPRYLITVTGKKLTVTCSQNMNHEYMSWYRQDPGLGLRQIYYSMNVEVTDKGDVPEGYKVSRKEKRNFPLILESPSPNQTSLYFCATTHGKQLTFGAGSRLTVL.

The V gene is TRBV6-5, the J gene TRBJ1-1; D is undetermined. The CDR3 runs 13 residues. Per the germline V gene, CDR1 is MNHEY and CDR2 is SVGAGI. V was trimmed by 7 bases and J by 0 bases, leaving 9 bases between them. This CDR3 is CASTLYLNTEAFF. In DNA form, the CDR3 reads TGTGCCAGCACCCTCTACCTGAACACTGAAGCTTTCTTT.

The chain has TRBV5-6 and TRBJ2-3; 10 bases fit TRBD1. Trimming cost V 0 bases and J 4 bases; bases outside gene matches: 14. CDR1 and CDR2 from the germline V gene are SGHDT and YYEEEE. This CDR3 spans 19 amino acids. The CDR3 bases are TGTGCCAGCAGCTTGGTTGGCTCAAAAAGGGACAGGGGTTCAGATACGCAGTATTTT. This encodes CASSLVGSKRDRGSDTQYF. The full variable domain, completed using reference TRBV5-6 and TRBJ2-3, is DAGVTQSPTHLIKTRGQQVTLRCSPKSGHDTVSWYQQALGQGPQFIFQYYEEEERQRGNFPDRFSGHQFPNYSSELNVNALLLGDSALYLCASSLVGSKRDRGSDTQYFGPGTRLTVL.

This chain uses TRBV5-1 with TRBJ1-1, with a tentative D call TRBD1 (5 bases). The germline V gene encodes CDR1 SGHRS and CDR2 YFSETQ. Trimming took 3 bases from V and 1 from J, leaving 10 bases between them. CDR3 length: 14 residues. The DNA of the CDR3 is TGCGCCAGCAGCTACCAGACAGAGAACACTGAAGCTTTCTTT. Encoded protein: CASSYQTENTEAFF. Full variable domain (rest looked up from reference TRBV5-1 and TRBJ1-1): KAGVTQTPRYLIKTRGQQVTLSCSPISGHRSVSWYQQTPGQGLQFLFEYFSETQRNKGNFPGRFSGRQFSNSRSEMNVSTLELGDSALYLCASSYQTENTEAFFGQGTRLTVV.

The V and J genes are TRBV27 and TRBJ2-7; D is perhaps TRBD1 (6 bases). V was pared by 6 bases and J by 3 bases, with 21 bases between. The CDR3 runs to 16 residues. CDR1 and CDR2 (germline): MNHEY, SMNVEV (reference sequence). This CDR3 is CASSRTTTGPIYEQYF. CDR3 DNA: TGTGCCAGCAGCCGAACCACTACAGGGCCCATCTACGAGCAGTACTTC.

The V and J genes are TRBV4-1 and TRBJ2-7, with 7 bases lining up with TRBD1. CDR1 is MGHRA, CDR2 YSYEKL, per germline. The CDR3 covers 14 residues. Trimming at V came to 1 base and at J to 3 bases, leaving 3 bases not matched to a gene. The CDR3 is CASSQGQGHYEQYF. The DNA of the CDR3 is TGCGCCAGCAGCCAAGGACAGGGCCACTACGAGCAGTACTTC.

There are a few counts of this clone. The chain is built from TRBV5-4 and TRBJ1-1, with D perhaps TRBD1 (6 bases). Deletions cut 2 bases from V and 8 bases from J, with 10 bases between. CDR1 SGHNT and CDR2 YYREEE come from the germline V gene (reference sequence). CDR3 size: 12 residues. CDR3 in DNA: TGTGCCAGCAGCTTAAATACAGGGGAAGCTTTCTTT. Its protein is CASSLNTGEAFF.

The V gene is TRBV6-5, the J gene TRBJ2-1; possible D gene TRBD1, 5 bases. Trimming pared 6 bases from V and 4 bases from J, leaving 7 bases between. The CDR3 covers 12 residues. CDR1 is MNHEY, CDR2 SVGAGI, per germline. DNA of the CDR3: TGTGCCAGCAGGGGGCCTTACAATGAGCAGTTCTTC. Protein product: CASRGPYNEQFF.

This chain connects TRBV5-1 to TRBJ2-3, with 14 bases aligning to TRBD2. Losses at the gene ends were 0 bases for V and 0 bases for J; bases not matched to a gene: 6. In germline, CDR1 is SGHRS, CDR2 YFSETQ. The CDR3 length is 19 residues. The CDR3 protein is CASSLGLAGGSSSTDTQYF. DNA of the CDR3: TGCGCCAGCAGCTTGGGACTAGCGGGAGGGTCGTCTAGCACAGATACGCAGTATTTT.

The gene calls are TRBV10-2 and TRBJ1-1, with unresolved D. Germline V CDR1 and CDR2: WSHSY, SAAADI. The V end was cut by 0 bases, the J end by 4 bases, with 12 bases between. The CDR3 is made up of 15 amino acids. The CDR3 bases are TGCGCCAGCAGTGAGTCGGCGGCAGTGGGCACTGAAGCTTTCTTT. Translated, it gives CASSESAAVGTEAFF.

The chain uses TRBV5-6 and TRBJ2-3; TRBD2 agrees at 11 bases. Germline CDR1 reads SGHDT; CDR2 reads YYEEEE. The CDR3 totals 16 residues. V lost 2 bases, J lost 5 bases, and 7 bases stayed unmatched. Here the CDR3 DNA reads TGTGCCAGCAGCTTTACGGCTAGCGGGAGGATAGATACGCAGTATTTT. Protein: CASSFTASGRIDTQYF.

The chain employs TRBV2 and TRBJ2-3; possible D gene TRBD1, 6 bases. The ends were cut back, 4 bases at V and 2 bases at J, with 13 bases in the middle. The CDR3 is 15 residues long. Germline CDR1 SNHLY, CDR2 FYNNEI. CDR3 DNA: TGTGCCAGCAGTGTCAGGGGCCCCTCCACAGATACGCAGTATTTT. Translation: CASSVRGPSTDTQYF.

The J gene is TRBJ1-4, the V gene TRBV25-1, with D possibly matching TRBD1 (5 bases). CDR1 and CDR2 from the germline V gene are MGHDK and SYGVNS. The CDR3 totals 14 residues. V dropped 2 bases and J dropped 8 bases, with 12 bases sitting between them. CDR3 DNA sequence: TGTGCCAGCAGTGAAGGGGCACGGAGCGAAAAACTGTTTTTT. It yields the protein CASSEGARSEKLFF.

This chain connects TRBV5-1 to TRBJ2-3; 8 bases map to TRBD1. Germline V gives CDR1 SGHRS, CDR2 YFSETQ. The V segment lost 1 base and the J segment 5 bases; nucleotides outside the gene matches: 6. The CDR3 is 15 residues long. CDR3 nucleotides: TGCGCCAGCAGCTTGCTACAGGGGGTAAGAGATACGCAGTATTTT. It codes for CASSLLQGVRDTQYF.

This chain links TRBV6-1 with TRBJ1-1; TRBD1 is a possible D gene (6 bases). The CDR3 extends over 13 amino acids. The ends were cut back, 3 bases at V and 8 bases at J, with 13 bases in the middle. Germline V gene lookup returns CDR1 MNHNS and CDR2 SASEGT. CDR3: CASSDIQGLEAFF. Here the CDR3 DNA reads TGTGCCAGCAGTGATATACAGGGCCTCGAAGCTTTCTTT.

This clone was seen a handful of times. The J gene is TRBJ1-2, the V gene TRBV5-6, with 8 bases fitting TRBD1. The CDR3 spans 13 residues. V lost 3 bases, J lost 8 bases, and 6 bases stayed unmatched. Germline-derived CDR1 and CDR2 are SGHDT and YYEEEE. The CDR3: CASSSPDREGYTF. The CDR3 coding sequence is TGTGCCAGCAGCTCACCGGACAGGGAGGGCTACACCTTC. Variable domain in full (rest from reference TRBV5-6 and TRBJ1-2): DAGVTQSPTHLIKTRGQQVTLRCSPKSGHDTVSWYQQALGQGPQFIFQYYEEEERQRGNFPDRFSGHQFPNYSSELNVNALLLGDSALYLCASSSPDREGYTFGSGTRLTVV.

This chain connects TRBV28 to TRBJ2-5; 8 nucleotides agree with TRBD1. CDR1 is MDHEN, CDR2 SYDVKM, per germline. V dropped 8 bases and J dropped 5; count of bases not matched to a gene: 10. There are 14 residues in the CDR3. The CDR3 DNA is TGTGCCAGCGGACCCCAGGGGGCGGGGGAGACCCAGTACTTC. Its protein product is CASGPQGAGETQYF.

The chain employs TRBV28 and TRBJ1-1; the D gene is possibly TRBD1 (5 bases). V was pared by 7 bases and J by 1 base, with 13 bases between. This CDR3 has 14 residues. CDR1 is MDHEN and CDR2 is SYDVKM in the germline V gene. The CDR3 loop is CASTRQMGNTEAFF. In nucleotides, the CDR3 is TGTGCCAGCACGAGACAGATGGGGAACACTGAAGCTTTCTTT.

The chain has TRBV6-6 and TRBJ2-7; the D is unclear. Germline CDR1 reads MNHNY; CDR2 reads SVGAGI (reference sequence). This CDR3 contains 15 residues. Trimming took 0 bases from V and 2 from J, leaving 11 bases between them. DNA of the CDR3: TGTGCCAGCAGTTACTCCGTCACGGTTACCTACGAGCAGTACTTC. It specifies CASSYSVTVTYEQYF.

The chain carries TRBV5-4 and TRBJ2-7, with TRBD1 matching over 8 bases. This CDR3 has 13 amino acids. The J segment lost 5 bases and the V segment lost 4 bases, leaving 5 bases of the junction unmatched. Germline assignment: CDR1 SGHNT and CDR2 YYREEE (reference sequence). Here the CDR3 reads CASSLTGGNEQYF. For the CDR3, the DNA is TGTGCCAGCAGCCTCACAGGGGGAAACGAGCAGTACTTC.

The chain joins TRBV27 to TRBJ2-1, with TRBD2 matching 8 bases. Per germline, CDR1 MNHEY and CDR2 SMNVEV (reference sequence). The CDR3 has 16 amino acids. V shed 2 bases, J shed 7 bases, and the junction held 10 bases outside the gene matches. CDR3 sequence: CASSLRVGREVNEQFF. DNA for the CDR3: TGTGCCAGCAGTTTAAGAGTAGGGCGGGAGGTAAATGAGCAGTTCTTC.

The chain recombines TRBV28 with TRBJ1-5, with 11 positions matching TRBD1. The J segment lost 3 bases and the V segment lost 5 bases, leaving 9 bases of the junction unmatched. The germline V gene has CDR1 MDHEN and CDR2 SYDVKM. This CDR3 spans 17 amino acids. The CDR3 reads CASSLRRTGGTNQPQHF. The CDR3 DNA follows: TGTGCCAGCAGTCTCCGCCGGACAGGGGGCACCAATCAGCCCCAGCATTTT.

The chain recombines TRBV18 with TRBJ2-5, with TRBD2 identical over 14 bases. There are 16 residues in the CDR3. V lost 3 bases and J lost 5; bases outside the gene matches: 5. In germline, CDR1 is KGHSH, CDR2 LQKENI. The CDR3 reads CASSPGLAGDRETQYF. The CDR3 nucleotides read TGTGCCAGCTCACCGGGACTAGCGGGAGATCGGGAGACCCAGTACTTC.

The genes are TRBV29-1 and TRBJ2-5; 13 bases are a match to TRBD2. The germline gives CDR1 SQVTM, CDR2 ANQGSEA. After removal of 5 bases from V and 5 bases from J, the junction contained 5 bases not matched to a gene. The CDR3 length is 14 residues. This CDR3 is CSVTGLAGDETQYF. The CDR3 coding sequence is TGCAGCGTTACTGGACTAGCGGGAGATGAGACCCAGTACTTC. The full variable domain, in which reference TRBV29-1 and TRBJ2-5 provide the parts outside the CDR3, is SAVISQKPSRDICQRGTSLTIQCQVDSQVTMMFWYRQQPGQSLTLIATANQGSEATYESGFVIDKFPISRPNLTFSTLTVSNMSPEDSSIYLCSVTGLAGDETQYFGPGTRLLVL.